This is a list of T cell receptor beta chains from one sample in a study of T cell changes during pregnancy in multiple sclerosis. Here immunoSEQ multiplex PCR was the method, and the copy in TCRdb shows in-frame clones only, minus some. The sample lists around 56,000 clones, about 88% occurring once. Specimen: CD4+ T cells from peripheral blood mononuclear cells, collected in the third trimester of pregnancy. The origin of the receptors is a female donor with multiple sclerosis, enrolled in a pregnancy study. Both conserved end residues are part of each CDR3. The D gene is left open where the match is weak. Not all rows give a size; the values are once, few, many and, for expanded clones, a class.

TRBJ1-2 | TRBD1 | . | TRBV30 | CAWSPTGDGGYTF | TGTGCCTGGAGTCCAACAGGGGACGGCGGCTACACCTTC
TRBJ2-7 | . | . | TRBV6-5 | CASSYSLAGPYEQYF | TGTGCCAGCAGTTACTCTCTTGCGGGACCCTACGAGCAGTACTTC
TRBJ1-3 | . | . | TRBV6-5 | CASSSDSRGSTIYF | TGTGCCAGCAGTTCCGACAGCCGAGGTAGCACCATATATTTT
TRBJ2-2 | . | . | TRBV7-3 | CASSLSSTGELFF | TGTGCCAGCAGCTTAAGCAGCACCGGGGAGCTGTTTTTT
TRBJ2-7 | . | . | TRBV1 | CTSSQPTVANYEQYF | TGCACCAGCAGCCAACCGACAGTCGCGAACTACGAGCAGTACTTC
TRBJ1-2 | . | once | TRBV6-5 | CASSYRPAAGYGYTF | TGTGCCAGCAGTTACCGTCCCGCGGCAGGGTATGGCTACACCTTC
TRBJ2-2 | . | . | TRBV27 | CASSLGQSWNTGELFF | TGTGCCAGCAGTTTAGGACAGAGCTGGAACACCGGGGAGCTGTTTTTT
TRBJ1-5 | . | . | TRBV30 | CAWSMRPEGAYSNQPQHF | TGTGCCTGGAGTATGCGACCCGAAGGGGCGTATAGCAATCAGCCCCAGCATTTT
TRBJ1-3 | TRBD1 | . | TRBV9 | CASSPGTAEGNTIYF | TGTGCCAGCAGCCCCGGGACAGCCGAGGGAAACACCATATATTTT
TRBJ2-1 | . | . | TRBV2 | CASSLLNEQFF | TGTGCCAGCAGCCTACTCAATGAGCAGTTCTTC
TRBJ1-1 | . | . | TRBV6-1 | CASSEARGSEAFF | TGTGCCAGCAGTGAAGCGCGGGGGTCTGAAGCTTTCTTT